This TCR beta chain was recorded in a study of Graves' ophthalmopathy and Graves' hyperthyroidism. General study results and limits: With a specificity of around 77% and a sensitivity of 60% to 71%, the model predicted ophthalmopathy progression.

This clonotype has at least ten counts. Its antigen is not known. Amplified TCR beta CDR3 regions were obtained using RNA transcripts as template. After a first-round RT-PCR with HTBI primers, a second-round multiplex PCR was run. TCRdb independently ran MiXCR on the multiplex PCR reads; one entry per CDR3 protein. Here the sample spans over a million distinct CDR3 sequences, about 40% being singletons. The CDR3 spans 14 residues. Germline assignment: CDR1 SGHTA and CDR2 FQGNSA. V shed 4 bases and J shed 8 bases, with 17 bases lying between them. Uncontrolled infections, pregnancy, lactation or other autoimmune diseases led to patient exclusion.

The receptor was isolated from an adult man with Graves' hyperthyroidism. The rearrangement joins TRBV7-2 to TRBJ1-2; D is undetermined. The specimen sequenced was peripheral blood or thyroid tissue (not recorded which). CDR3 loop: CASSSQPGGGGYTF. CDR3 DNA: TGTGCCAGCAGCTCCCAACCGGGAGGTGGGGGCTACACCTTC. The full variable domain, its missing parts supplied by reference TRBV7-2 and TRBJ1-2, is GAGVSQSPSNKVTEKGKDVELRCDPISGHTALYWYRQSLGQGLEFLIYFQGNSAPDKSGLPSDRFSAERTGGSVSTLTIQRTQQEDSAVYLCASSSQPGGGGYTFGSGTRLTVV.